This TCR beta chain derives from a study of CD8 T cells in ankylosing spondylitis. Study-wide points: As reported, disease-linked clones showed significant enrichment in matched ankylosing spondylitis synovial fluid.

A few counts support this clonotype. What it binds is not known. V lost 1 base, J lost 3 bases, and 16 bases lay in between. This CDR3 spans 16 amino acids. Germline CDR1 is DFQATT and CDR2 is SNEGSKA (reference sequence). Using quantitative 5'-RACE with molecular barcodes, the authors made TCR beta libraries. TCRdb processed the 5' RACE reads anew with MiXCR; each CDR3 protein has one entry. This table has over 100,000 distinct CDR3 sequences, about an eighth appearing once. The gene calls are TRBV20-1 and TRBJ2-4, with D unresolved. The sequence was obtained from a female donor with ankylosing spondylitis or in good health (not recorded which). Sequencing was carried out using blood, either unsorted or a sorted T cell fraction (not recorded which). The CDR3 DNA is TGCAGTGCTAGAGGATCTGGGGAAGAAAACAAAAACATTCAGTACTTC. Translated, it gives CSARGSGEENKNIQYF.